The 21 T cell receptor beta chains given below trace back to one sample, sequenced in a study of blood T cell repertoires in COVID-19. Libraries were prepared by immunoSEQ multiplex PCR; TCRdb keeps only in-frame clonotypes and omits some of them. The sample lists approximately 290,000 clones, around 91% occurring once. Sequencing was carried out using peripheral blood. The receptors derive from a woman between 55 and 75 years old with acute or convalescent COVID-19.

The chain employs TRBV18 and TRBJ2-1; 9 bases agree with TRBD1. From germline, CDR1 is KGHSH and CDR2 LQKENI. Germline trimming cut 2 bases from V and 8 bases from J; bases unmatched to any gene: 10. The CDR3 extends over 16 amino acids. DNA for the CDR3: TGTGCCAGCTCACCAACTCAGGGACAGGGTCCCCATGAGCAGTTCTTC. It is translated as CASSPTQGQGPHEQFF.

This clone is a singleton in its sample. The chain combines TRBV5-6 with TRBJ2-7; 9 bases match TRBD1. CDR1 SGHDT and CDR2 YYEEEE come from the germline V gene. V gave up 8 bases and J gave up 1 base; unmatched junction bases: 7. The length of the CDR3 is 14 residues. CDR3 coding DNA: TGTGCCAGTTCTCCCGGGACAGGGTCCTACGAGCAGTACTTC. Translating gives CASSPGTGSYEQYF.

The J gene is TRBJ2-1, the V gene TRBV5-1; 8 nucleotides align to TRBD2. The J segment lost 6 bases and the V segment lost 0 bases, leaving 8 bases of the junction unmatched. Germline V lookup: CDR1 SGHRS, CDR2 YFSETQ. The CDR3 has 16 residues. DNA of the CDR3: TGCGCCAGCAGCTTGGTGGCTGCGGGGGGCTCCAATGAGCAGTTCTTC. As protein: CASSLVAAGGSNEQFF.

This clone appeared a single time. This chain joins TRBV27 and TRBJ1-4; TRBD1 matches 8 bases. The germline V gene encodes CDR1 MNHEY and CDR2 SMNVEV (reference sequence). V shed 5 bases and J 8 bases; nucleotides not matched to a gene: 13. The CDR3 extends over 16 amino acids. CDR3 DNA: TGTGCCAGCAGTACTAGAACCAGGGGGCCAGAAGAAAAACTGTTTTTT. Protein sequence: CASSTRTRGPEEKLFF.

The chain links TRBV7-9 to TRBJ2-7; 7 bases align to TRBD2. Germline lookup yields CDR1 SEHNR and CDR2 FQNEAQ (reference sequence). The length of the CDR3 is 16 residues. V trimming: 0 bases; J trimming: 6 bases; junction bases outside the gene matches: 11. DNA of the CDR3: TGTGCCAGCAGCTTAGCGGGAGGGCCCGGATCTTTCGAGCAGTACTTC. It translates to CASSLAGGPGSFEQYF.

The chain is built from TRBV9 and TRBJ2-2; TRBD2 agrees at 14 bases. The CDR3 totals 18 residues. With V trimmed by 3 bases and J by 3 bases, 7 bases remained unmatched. From germline, CDR1 is SGDLS and CDR2 YYNGEE. Here the CDR3 reads CASSAHGTSGSYTGELFF. CDR3 in DNA: TGTGCCAGCAGCGCCCACGGGACTAGCGGGAGTTACACCGGGGAGCTGTTTTTT.

The rearrangement uses TRBV5-1 and TRBJ1-1; no clear D. V was cut by 2 bases and J by 2 bases, with 7 bases left in between. Germline CDR1 SGHRS, CDR2 YFSETQ. The CDR3 is 13 residues long. CDR3 loop: CASSLLINTEAFF. In DNA, the CDR3 is TGCGCCAGCAGCTTACTCATAAACACTGAAGCTTTCTTT.

V and J are TRBV18 and TRBJ1-3; 8 bases fit TRBD1. The germline V gene encodes CDR1 KGHSH and CDR2 LQKENI. The CDR3 is 15 residues long. J lost 4 bases, V lost 4 bases, and 6 bases had no gene match. The CDR3 reads CASSRTGGIGNTIYF. CDR3 nucleotide sequence: TGTGCCAGCTCACGCACAGGGGGAATCGGAAACACCATATATTTT.

This clone appeared a single time. J is TRBJ2-2 and V is TRBV11-3; 8 nucleotides line up with TRBD1. CDR1 SGHNT and CDR2 YENEEA come from the germline V gene. The CDR3 is 15 residues long. V was pared by 2 bases and J by 4 bases, with 3 bases of the junction left unmatched. The CDR3 DNA reads TGTGCCAGCAGCTTACAGGGGGCGAGCACCGGGGAGCTGTTTTTT. Translated, it gives CASSLQGASTGELFF.

V gene TRBV5-4 combines with J gene TRBJ2-1, with D tentatively TRBD1 (5 bases). V lost 2 bases, J lost 6 bases, and 9 bases lay in between. Germline lookup yields CDR1 SGHNT and CDR2 YYREEE (reference sequence). This CDR3 has 13 residues. This chain's CDR3 is CASSFSGPNEQFF. CDR3 in DNA: TGTGCCAGCAGCTTTTCAGGGCCCAATGAGCAGTTCTTC.

The chain couples TRBV6-5 to TRBJ1-5; D unclear. CDR3 length equals 13 residues. CDR1 MNHEY and CDR2 SVGAGI come from the germline V gene. V was trimmed by 0 bases and J by 7 bases, leaving 7 bases between them. The CDR3 spells CASSYSRWQPQHF. CDR3 nucleotides: TGTGCCAGCAGTTACTCGCGGTGGCAGCCCCAGCATTTT.

This chain connects TRBV27 to TRBJ2-5; D may be TRBD2 (7 bases). The CDR3 spans 14 residues. Looked up from germline, CDR1 is MNHEY and CDR2 is SMNVEV (reference sequence). Between the trimmed V and J ends, which lost 3 bases and 8 bases, there was a span of 16 bases. For the CDR3, the DNA is TGTGCCAGCAGTTTTGGAGGGGGGGCGGAAACCCAGTACTTC. Its translation is CASSFGGGAETQYF.

This clone occurred once. This sequence joins TRBV5-4 and TRBJ1-1; D gene ambiguous. The CDR3 covers 13 residues. Looked up from germline, CDR1 is SGHNT and CDR2 is YYREEE (reference sequence). Between the trimmed V and J ends, which lost 3 bases and 1 base, there was a span of 7 bases. CDR3 bases: TGTGCCAGCAGCTCCCCGGGGAACACTGAAGCTTTCTTT. Its translation is CASSSPGNTEAFF.

This chain uses TRBV2 with TRBJ2-3; 10 positions match TRBD2. Germline trimming cut 8 bases from V and 4 bases from J; bases unmatched to any gene: 6. The germline gives CDR1 SNHLY, CDR2 FYNNEI. The CDR3 has 14 residues. CDR3 amino acids: CASRRAGGPDTQYF. In DNA form, the CDR3 reads TGTGCCAGCCGCAGAGCGGGAGGGCCAGATACGCAGTATTTT.

The chain combines TRBV29-1 with TRBJ1-5; the match to TRBD1 covers 9 bases. The CDR3 is 16 residues long. V shed 4 bases and J 3 bases; nucleotides not matched to a gene: 10. Germline V gene sequence: CDR1 SQVTM, CDR2 ANQGSEA. The CDR3 coding sequence is TGCAGCGTTGTGTTTTCCGGGACAGGGCTCAATCAGCCCCAGCATTTT. Protein: CSVVFSGTGLNQPQHF. Complete variable domain (other parts from reference TRBV29-1 and TRBJ1-5): SAVISQKPSRDICQRGTSLTIQCQVDSQVTMMFWYRQQPGQSLTLIATANQGSEATYESGFVIDKFPISRPNLTFSTLTVSNMSPEDSSIYLCSVVFSGTGLNQPQHFGDGTRLSIL.

This clone was recorded a few times. The rearrangement links TRBV7-9 to TRBJ1-5; D remains unclear. The CDR3 contains 14 residues. The V and J ends lost 5 bases and 7 bases respectively, with 15 bases between them. The germline V gene has CDR1 SEHNR and CDR2 FQNEAQ (reference sequence). This CDR3 is CASSIFGESQPQHF. DNA of the CDR3: TGTGCCAGCAGCATATTCGGGGAGAGCCAGCCCCAGCATTTT.

The chain is built from TRBV19 and TRBJ1-2; 7 nucleotides match TRBD1. Germline V gene data show CDR1 as LNHDA and CDR2 as SQIVND (reference sequence). The CDR3 is 14 residues long. V gave up 5 bases and J gave up 1 base; unmatched junction bases: 4. The CDR3 coding sequence is TGTGCCAGTAGTGAGAGGGGGCGTAACTATGGCTACACCTTC. Translating it yields CASSERGRNYGYTF. The full variable domain, rest sourced from reference TRBV19 and TRBJ1-2, is DGGITQSPKYLFRKEGQNVTLSCEQNLNHDAMYWYRQDPGQGLRLIYYSQIVNDFQKGDIAEGYSVSREKKESFPLTVTSAQKNPTAFYLCASSERGRNYGYTFGSGTRLTVV.

V and J are TRBV5-6 and TRBJ2-7; 8 nucleotides align to TRBD2. V lost 2 bases to trimming and J lost 3 bases; unmatched junction nucleotides: 7. Germline V gene sequence: CDR1 SGHDT, CDR2 YYEEEE. The CDR3 spans 15 residues. The DNA for the CDR3 is TGTGCCAGCAGCTTATACGGGGGGGCCATCTACGAGCAGTACTTC. Translated, it gives CASSLYGGAIYEQYF.

The sample holds one count of this clone. The chain combines TRBV5-4 with TRBJ2-7, with D possibly being TRBD1 (5 bases). Trimming cost V 2 bases and J 7 bases, with 19 bases left between them. CDR3 length: 15 amino acids. Germline CDR1 reads SGHNT; CDR2 reads YYREEE (reference sequence). CDR3 sequence: CASSFEGQGRWEQYF. The CDR3 bases are TGTGCCAGCAGCTTCGAAGGGCAGGGAAGATGGGAGCAGTACTTC. The variable domain in full, completed from reference TRBV5-4 and TRBJ2-7, reads ETGVTQSPTHLIKTRGQQVTLRCSSQSGHNTVSWYQQALGQGPQFIFQYYREEENGRGNFPPRFSGLQFPNYSSELNVNALELDDSALYLCASSFEGQGRWEQYFGPGTRLTVT.

V is TRBV10-3 and J is TRBJ2-7, with 10 nucleotides matching TRBD1. The CDR3 is 16 residues long. Germline V gives CDR1 ENHRY, CDR2 SYGVKD. J was trimmed by 3 bases and V by 2 bases; bases with no gene match: 7. The chain's CDR3 is CAISEPTTGGLYEQYF. CDR3 in DNA: TGTGCCATCAGTGAGCCGACGACAGGGGGCCTCTACGAGCAGTACTTC.

The chain carries TRBV28 and TRBJ1-3; 8 nucleotides line up with TRBD1. This CDR3 is 15 amino acids long. Unmatched junction bases numbered 4, after V lost 6 bases and J lost 0 bases. Germline V CDR1 and CDR2: MDHEN, SYDVKM. For the CDR3, the DNA is TGTGCCAGCAGGGGGGACAGGAGCTCTGGAAACACCATATATTTT. Its protein product is CASRGDRSSGNTIYF.